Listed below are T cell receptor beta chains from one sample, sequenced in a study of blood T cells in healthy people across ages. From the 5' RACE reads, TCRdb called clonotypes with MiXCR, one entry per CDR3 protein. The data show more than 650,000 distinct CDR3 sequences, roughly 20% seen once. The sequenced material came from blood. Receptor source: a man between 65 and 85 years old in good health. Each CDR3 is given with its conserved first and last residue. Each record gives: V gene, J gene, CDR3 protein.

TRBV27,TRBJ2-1,CASSFRAGNYNEQFF
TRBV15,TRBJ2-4,CATSRGADTRVIQYF
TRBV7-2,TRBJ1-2,CASSFYGTAYAGYTF
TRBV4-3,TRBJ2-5,CASSQDGWETQYF
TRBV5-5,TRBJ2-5,CASSLGDRETQYF
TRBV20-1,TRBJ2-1,CSALRLASYNEQFF
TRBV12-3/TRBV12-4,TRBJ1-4,CASSLAPVAGGEKLFF
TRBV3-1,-,CASRAQAYNEQFF
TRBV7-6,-,CASSLVLYLKGETQYF
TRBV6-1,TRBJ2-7,CASSENGTPSYEQYF
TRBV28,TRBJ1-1,CASRPQGGYRNTEAFF
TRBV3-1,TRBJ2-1,CASSLLGDNEQFF
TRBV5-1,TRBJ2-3,CASSLGTTSTDTQYF
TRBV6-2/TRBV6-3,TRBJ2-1,CASSLLAGINEQFF
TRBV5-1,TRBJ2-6,CASSLVALLGTNVLTF
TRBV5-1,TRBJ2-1,CASSSLAQPHNEQFF
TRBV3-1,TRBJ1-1,CASSQDLTGNTEAFF
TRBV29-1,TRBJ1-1,CSGGNTEAFF
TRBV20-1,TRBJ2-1,CSASPGPREGNEQFF
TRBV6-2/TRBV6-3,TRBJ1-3,CASRLQGPSGNTIYF
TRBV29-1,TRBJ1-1,CSASTGGAEAFF
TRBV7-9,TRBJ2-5,CASSPQGLETQYF
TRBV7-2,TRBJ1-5,CASSSNTGEGQPQHF
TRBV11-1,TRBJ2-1,CASSLGGSLSYNEQFF
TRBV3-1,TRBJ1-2,CASREPGGYGYTF
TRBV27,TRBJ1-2,CASSSLGSGMAGYTF
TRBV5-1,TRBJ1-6,CASSSEWGGNSPLHF
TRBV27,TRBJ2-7,CASSFVMGYEQYF
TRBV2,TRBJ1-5,CASAKGGSNQPQHF
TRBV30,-,CAATSGRRYEQFF
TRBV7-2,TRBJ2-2,CASSFPGSHTGELFF
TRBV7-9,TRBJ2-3,CASSPTSGRAHTQYF
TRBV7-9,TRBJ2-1,CASSLVGGTEQFF
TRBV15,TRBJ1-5,CATSRAPGTRSNQPQHF
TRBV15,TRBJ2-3,CATSRESLGLDTQYF
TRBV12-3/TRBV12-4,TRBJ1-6,CASSFTGGAFYNSPLHF
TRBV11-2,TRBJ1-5,CASSLIGGNQPQHF
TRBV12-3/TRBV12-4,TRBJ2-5,CASSILARETQYF
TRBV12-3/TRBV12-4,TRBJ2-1,CASSLRGVDGEQFF
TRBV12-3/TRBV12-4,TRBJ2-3,CASSTGADAQYF
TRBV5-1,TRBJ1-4,CASSAVLGTNEKLFF
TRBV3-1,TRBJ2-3,CASSQRSGALGTQYF
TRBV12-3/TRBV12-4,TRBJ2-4,CASSSYPSGGSAKNIQYF
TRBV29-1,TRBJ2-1,CSVETGTSALNEQFF
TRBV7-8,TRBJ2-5,CASSPIVQETQYF
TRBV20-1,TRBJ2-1,CSAIIAGAYNEQFF
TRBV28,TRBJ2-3,CASSPSRREFHYTDTQYF
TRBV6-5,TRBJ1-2,CASSYENGYTF